This T cell receptor (beta chain) was captured in a study of regulatory T cells in long-lasting Graves disease. Study information: Over 5 years of antithyroid drugs with positive TSH receptor antibodies was taken to mean persistent Graves' disease. Study-level results: TCR diversity was lower in persistent Graves' patients than in newly diagnosed ones. Preferential use of TRBV28, TRBJ1-2 and TRBJ2-5 was seen in persistent disease.

Time point specified: persistent/refractory GD, antithyroid drugs over 5 years with positive TRAb. Researchers made the TCR library from RNA that was extracted from PBMCs. Germline V gene lookup returns CDR1 MNHEY and CDR2 SVGEGT. The CDR3 runs 16 residues. The V gene lost 2 bases and the J gene lost 0 bases, with 11 bases spanning the gap. This clonotype has a handful of counts. Antigen: not known. CDR3-region Arm-PCR and iRepertoire HTBI primers produced the TCR beta libraries. TCRdb passed the multiplex PCR reads through MiXCR, listing each CDR3 protein once. This table holds roughly 700,000 distinct CDR3 sequences, about 32% found once.

This sequence was found in a female donor with Graves disease. The chain links TRBV6-2 or TRBV6-3 to TRBJ1-5; D is ambiguous. Sequenced material: peripheral blood mononuclear cells (PBMCs), taken when the disease was refractory, from a patient treated with antithyroid drugs. This CDR3 is CASSYGTRYSNQPQHF. The CDR3 DNA sequence: TGTGCCAGCAGTTACGGCACAAGGTATAGCAATCAGCCCCAGCATTTT.